This entry describes one T cell receptor beta chain. TCRdb ran MiXCR on the PCR reads and lists one entry per CDR3 protein. The sample holds 10,000 or so distinct CDR3 sequences, roughly a quarter seen once. The V end was cut by 1 base, the J end by 4 bases, with 14 bases between. Germline V gives CDR1 MGHRA, CDR2 YSYEKL. CDR3 length: 16 residues. The data belong to a study of immune characterization of retroperitoneal liposarcoma. Material for sequencing was tumor tissue. The chain is built from TRBV4-1 and TRBJ2-1; D is tentatively TRBD1 or TRBD2 (6 bases each). This receptor was obtained from a male donor with retroperitoneal liposarcoma. This chain's CDR3 is CASSQGGLAYYNEQFF. CDR3 nucleotides: TGCGCCAGCAGCCAAGGGGGGCTAGCGTATTACAATGAGCAGTTCTTC.